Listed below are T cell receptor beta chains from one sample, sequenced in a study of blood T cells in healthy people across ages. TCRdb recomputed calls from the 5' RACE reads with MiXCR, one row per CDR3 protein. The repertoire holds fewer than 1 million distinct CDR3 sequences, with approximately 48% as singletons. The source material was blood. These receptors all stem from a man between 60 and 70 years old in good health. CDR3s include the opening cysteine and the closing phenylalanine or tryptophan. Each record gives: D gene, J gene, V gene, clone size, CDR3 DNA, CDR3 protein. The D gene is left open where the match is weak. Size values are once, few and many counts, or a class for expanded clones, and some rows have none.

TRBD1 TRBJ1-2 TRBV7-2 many TGTGCCAGCAGCTCCTCAGGGGGCAGCTATGGCTACACCTTC CASSSSGGSYGYTF
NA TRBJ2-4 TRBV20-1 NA TGCAGTGCTATTGATGCCGATGGCAAAAACATTCAGTACTTC CSAIDADGKNIQYF
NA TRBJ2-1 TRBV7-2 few TGTGCCAGCAGCGTCGGGCTTGTGAATGAGCAGTTCTTC CASSVGLVNEQFF
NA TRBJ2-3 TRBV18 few TGTGCCAGCTCTCCGGCCGTAGATACGCAGTATTTT CASSPAVDTQYF
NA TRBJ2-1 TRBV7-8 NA TGTGCCAGCAGCCCACGGCCGGGGAGAGATGAGCAGTTCTTC CASSPRPGRDEQFF
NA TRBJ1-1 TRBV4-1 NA TGCGCCAGCAGCCCTCAGGAGGGCCTGAACACTGAAGCTTTCTTT CASSPQEGLNTEAFF
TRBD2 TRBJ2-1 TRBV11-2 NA TGTGCCAGCAGCTTAGCGGGGCTAGCGGGGTTCCAGTTCTTC CASSLAGLAGFQFF
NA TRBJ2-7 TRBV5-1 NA TGCGCCAGCAGCTTTACAGACAAAACCTACGAGCAGTACTTC CASSFTDKTYEQYF
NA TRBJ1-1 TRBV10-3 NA TGTGCCATCAGTGAAGAGGGACCCCGAAACACTGAAGCTTTCTTT CAISEEGPRNTEAFF
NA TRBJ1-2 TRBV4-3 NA TGCGCCAGCAGCCAAGAAACAGGATCTACCTATGGCTACACCTTC CASSQETGSTYGYTF
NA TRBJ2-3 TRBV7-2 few TGTGCCAGCAGCTTACTCGGGCCTGGGGTTAATACGCAGTATTTT CASSLLGPGVNTQYF
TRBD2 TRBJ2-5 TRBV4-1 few TGCGCCAGCAGCCAAGAGACCGTACTAGCGGGGGTTCGAGAGACCCAGTACTTC CASSQETVLAGVRETQYF
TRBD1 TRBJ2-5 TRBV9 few TGTGCCAGCAGCGTAGGCACAGGGGCGCAAGAGACCCAGTACTTC CASSVGTGAQETQYF
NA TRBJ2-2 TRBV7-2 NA TGTGCCAGCAGCTTTTCGATAGGGGTTATCACCGGGGAGCTGTTTTTT CASSFSIGVITGELFF
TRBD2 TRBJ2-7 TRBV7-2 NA TGTGCCAGCAGCACTCTAGCGGGAGTCTACGAGCAGTACTTC CASSTLAGVYEQYF
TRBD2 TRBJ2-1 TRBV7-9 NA TGTGCCAGCAGCCCCCGGGAGGGGGTGGTAACCTACAATGAGCAGTTCTTC CASSPREGVVTYNEQFF
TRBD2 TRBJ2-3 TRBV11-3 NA TGTGCCAGCAGCCAGGCGGGAGGGGGCAGGAACACAGATACGCAGTATTTT CASSQAGGGRNTDTQYF
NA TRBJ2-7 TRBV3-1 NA TGTGCTAGCAGCCAAGTGGGCGTCTCGGGGGTCTACGAGCAGTACTTC CASSQVGVSGVYEQYF
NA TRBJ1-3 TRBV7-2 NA TGTGCCAGCAGCTCCACAGCCTCTGGAAACACCATATATTTT CASSSTASGNTIYF
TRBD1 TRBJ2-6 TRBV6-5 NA TGTGCCAGCAGTTACGGGGACAGCATCTTCTCTGGGGCCAACGTCCTGACTTTC CASSYGDSIFSGANVLTF
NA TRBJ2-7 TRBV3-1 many TGTGCCAGCAGCCAATTCAATGGTTACGAGCAGTACTTC CASSQFNGYEQYF
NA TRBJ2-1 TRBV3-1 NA TGTGCCAGCAGCCCTGGCGGAGGGCCGTACAATGAGCAGTTCTTC CASSPGGGPYNEQFF
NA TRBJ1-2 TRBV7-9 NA TGTGCCAGCAGCCCGGCGGCGTTTGGGCCTTATGGCTACACCTTC CASSPAAFGPYGYTF
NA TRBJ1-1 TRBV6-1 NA TGTGCCAGCAGTTTTTCCGGGCCCCAAGCTTTCTTT CASSFSGPQAFF
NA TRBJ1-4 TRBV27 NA TGTGCCAGCAGTTTAGGAGTTGCAACTAATGAAAGACTGTTTTTT CASSLGVATNERLFF
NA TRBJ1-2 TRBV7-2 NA TGTGCCAGCAGCTTACTAGGGCCTGAAAATCAAGATGGCTACACCTTC CASSLLGPENQDGYTF
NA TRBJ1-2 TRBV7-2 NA TGTGCCAGCAGCTTAGCAGGGGCGGTCGGCTATGGCTACACCTTC CASSLAGAVGYGYTF
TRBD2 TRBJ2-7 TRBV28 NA TGTGCCAGCAGTTTTTCCTCCTACGCGGGGGGGCCTGGGTACGAGCAGTACTTC CASSFSSYAGGPGYEQYF
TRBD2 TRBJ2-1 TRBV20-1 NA TGCAGTGCTAGACCATACGTCGTGGCGGGAGGCTACAATGAGCAGTTCTTC CSARPYVVAGGYNEQFF
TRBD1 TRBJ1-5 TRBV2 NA TGTGCCAGTGGACAGGGCCTCAATCAGCCCCAGCATTTT CASGQGLNQPQHF
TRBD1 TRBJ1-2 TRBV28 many TGTGCCAGCAGTTTAGGGGTATGGACAGGCCATGGCTACACCTTC CASSLGVWTGHGYTF
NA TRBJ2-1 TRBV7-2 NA TGTGCCAGCAGCTTTGACAGGAGCTCCTACAATGAGCAGTTCTTC CASSFDRSSYNEQFF
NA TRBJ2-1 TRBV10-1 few TGCGCCAGCAGTGAGAATAAGGGATGGGGAAATGAGCAGTTCTTC CASSENKGWGNEQFF
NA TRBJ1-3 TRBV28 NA TGTGCCAGCACGGGACGGTACCACTCTGAAAACACCATATATTTT CASTGRYHSENTIYF
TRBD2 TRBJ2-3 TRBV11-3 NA TGTGCCAGCAGCCCGGGACTAGCGGGGGGGCGTACGCAGTATTTT CASSPGLAGGRTQYF
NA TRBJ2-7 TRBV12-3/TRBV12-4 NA TGTGCCAGCAGTTTAGCGGGCAGGGAGGCCTACAATGAGCAGTACTTC CASSLAGREAYNEQYF
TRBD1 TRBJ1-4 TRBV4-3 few TGCGCCAGCAGCAGAAGGGCACAACAGGGGCAGGCAACTAATGAAAAACTGTTTTTT CASSRRAQQGQATNEKLFF
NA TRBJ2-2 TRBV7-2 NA TGTGCCAGCACCACCCCCAACACCGGGGAGCTGTTTTTT CASTTPNTGELFF
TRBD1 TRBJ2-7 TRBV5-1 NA TGCGCCAGCAGCGATGGGACAGGGAAGTGGTTCGAGCAGTACTTC CASSDGTGKWFEQYF
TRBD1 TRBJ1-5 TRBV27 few TGTGCCAGCAGTAAAACAGGGGTAACGGGCAATCAGCCCCAGCATTTT CASSKTGVTGNQPQHF
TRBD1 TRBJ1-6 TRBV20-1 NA TGCAGTGCTAGGGGACGACCGGGACAGACGGCTAGCTCCTATAATTCACCCCTCCACTTT CSARGRPGQTASSYNSPLHF
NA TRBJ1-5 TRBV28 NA TGTGCCAGCAGTTTAGGCTGGCGGGGGGAGAGCAATCAGCCCCAGCATTTT CASSLGWRGESNQPQHF
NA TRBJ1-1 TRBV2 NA TGTGCCAGCAAGAGGGTCACTAACACTGAAGCTTTCTTT CASKRVTNTEAFF
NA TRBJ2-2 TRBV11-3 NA TGTGCCAGCAGCTTATCATGGAGCACCGGGGAGCTGTTTTTT CASSLSWSTGELFF
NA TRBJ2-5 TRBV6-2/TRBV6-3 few TGTGCCAGCAGTTATGGCGTCTCACCGTATAGGGAGACCCAGTACTTC CASSYGVSPYRETQYF
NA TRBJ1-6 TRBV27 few TGTGCCAGCAGTTTACAGGGCTGGAATTCACCCCTCCACTTT CASSLQGWNSPLHF
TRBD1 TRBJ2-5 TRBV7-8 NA TGTGCCAGCAGCTTAGGGGTGGGACAGGGTTACAATGAGCAGTACTTC CASSLGVGQGYNEQYF
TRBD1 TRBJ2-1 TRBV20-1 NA TGCAGTGCTCCAAAGGGGGCCCCAAACTCCTACAATGAGCAGTTCTTC CSAPKGAPNSYNEQFF
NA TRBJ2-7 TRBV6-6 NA TGTGCCAGCAGTAATTACGGCCAGGGCAGTTACTACGAGCAGTACTTC CASSNYGQGSYYEQYF
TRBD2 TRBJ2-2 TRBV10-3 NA TGTGCCATCAGTCCCGGACTAGCGAAGAACACCGGGGAGCTGTTTTTT CAISPGLAKNTGELFF
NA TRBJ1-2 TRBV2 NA TGTGCCAGCAGTGAATCGAGTTATGGCTACACCTTC CASSESSYGYTF
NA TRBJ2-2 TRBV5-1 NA TGCGCCAGCAGCTTGACAGGGATTCCCGGGGAGCTGTTTTTT CASSLTGIPGELFF
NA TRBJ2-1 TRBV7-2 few TGTGCCAGCAGCTTAGAGGTTCCATCTTGGGCGGATTCCTACAATGAGCAGTTCTTC CASSLEVPSWADSYNEQFF
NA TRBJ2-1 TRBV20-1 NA TGCAGTGCTCACCGGGGGGCCGACAATGAGCAGTTCTTC CSAHRGADNEQFF
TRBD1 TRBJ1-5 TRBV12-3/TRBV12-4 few TGTGCCAGCAGCCTTCAGGGGGCTGGGCAGCCCCAGCATTTT CASSLQGAGQPQHF
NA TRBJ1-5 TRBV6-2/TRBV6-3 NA TGTGCCAGCAGGGAACACACGCAAAATCAGCCCCAGCATTTT CASREHTQNQPQHF